This T cell receptor beta chain was recovered during a study of cytomegalovirus exposure and HLA in healthy donors. As for this clone: Its target is not known.

It was with 60 Vbeta and 13 Jbeta primers that the PCR ran. Sequencing used immunoSEQ multiplex PCR; TCRdb keeps in-frame clones, though not all of them. Here the sample spans 150,000 to 160,000 clones, 60% to 85% being singletons. Notes on the study in general: Presence/absence results assume similar sequencing depth per donor, which may not hold. Reports credit the classifier with highly specific, highly sensitive diagnosis of cytomegalovirus status. Later analysis suggested links between common viral pathogens and several top significant clusters.

V lost 2 bases, J lost 1 base, and 15 bases lay in between. This CDR3 spans 16 amino acids. CDR1 and CDR2 from the germline V gene are SGHDT and YYEEEE. The rearrangement joins TRBV5-6 to TRBJ2-5; no clear D gene. This sequence was found in a woman aged 40 to 50 in good health and CMV-seronegative. The source material was PBMCs. As DNA, the CDR3 is TGTGCCAGCAGCTTCCGCAGTAGCCGACCCCAAGAGACCCAGTACTTC. Translation: CASSFRSSRPQETQYF.